This T cell receptor (beta chain) emerged from a study of blood T cell repertoires in COVID-19. CDR1 is GTSNPN, CDR2 SVGIG, per germline (reference sequence). V trimming: 4 bases; J trimming: 7 bases; junction bases outside the gene matches: 15. There are 16 residues in the CDR3. This table comes from immunoSEQ multiplex PCR, and its TCRdb copy is limited to in-frame clones, with some not included. The table has 250,000 to 300,000 clones, roughly nine tenths seen once. The sequenced sample consisted of peripheral blood. This chain links TRBV30 with TRBJ1-5, with TRBD1 matching over 8 bases. This clonotype was sampled from a woman younger than 45 with COVID-19, enrolled during active disease. The CDR3 sequence: CAWNSGQGGGRQPQHF. DNA of the CDR3: TGTGCCTGGAATTCAGGACAGGGAGGTGGGCGACAGCCCCAGCATTTT.